These T cell receptor beta chains were read from a single sample in a study of regulatory T cells in long-lasting Graves disease. TCRdb passed the multiplex PCR reads through MiXCR, listing each CDR3 protein once. The sample records a few hundred thousand distinct CDR3 sequences, about 10% being singletons. These same data were also listed under a study on T cells in Graves' hyperthyroidism and ophthalmopathy.

The material sequenced was peripheral blood mononuclear cells (PBMCs), taken at new diagnosis, from a patient treated with antithyroid drugs. These receptors originate from a young woman with Graves disease. The CDR3 runs from the conserved cysteine through the conserved F or W. The D gene is left open where the match is weak. Size is omitted from some rows. Given values are once, few, many or a class for expanded clones.

D gene,V gene,clone size,J gene,CDR3 protein,CDR3 DNA
TRBD1,TRBV28,-,TRBJ1-1,CASSLLDRRNTEAFF,TGTGCCAGCAGTCTCCTGGACAGGCGAAACACTGAAGCTTTCTTT
TRBD2,TRBV7-9,many,TRBJ2-1,CASSLVAGGPRNEQFF,TGTGCCAGCAGCTTAGTAGCGGGAGGGCCTCGGAATGAGCAGTTCTTC
-,TRBV28,-,TRBJ1-4,CATTPTENEKLFF,TGTGCCACCACCCCGACAGAAAATGAAAAACTGTTTTTT
TRBD2,TRBV20-1,many,TRBJ2-1,CSARDGLAGVYEQFF,TGCAGTGCTAGAGACGGACTAGCGGGAGTGTATGAGCAGTTCTTC
TRBD1,TRBV11-2,-,TRBJ2-7,CASSYTGTGSSYEQYF,TGTGCCAGCAGCTATACCGGGACAGGAAGCTCCTACGAGCAGTACTTC
-,TRBV20-1,many,TRBJ2-1,CSARSYPPKVGDEQFF,TGCAGTGCTAGAAGTTACCCCCCGAAAGTAGGCGATGAGCAGTTCTTC
-,TRBV16,many,TRBJ2-7,CASSLPAGEQYF,TGTGCCAGCAGCCTCCCCGCAGGGGAGCAGTACTTC
-,TRBV6-1,many,TRBJ1-5,CAAGPSLNQPQHF,TGTGCCGCCGGTCCAAGTCTCAATCAGCCCCAGCATTTT
-,TRBV4-3,many,TRBJ1-1,CASSQFGAGSEAFF,TGCGCCAGCAGCCAATTTGGGGCGGGGTCTGAAGCTTTCTTT
-,TRBV19,-,TRBJ2-7,CASSKFHRDYEQYF,TGTGCCAGTAGTAAGTTCCACAGAGACTACGAGCAGTACTTC
-,TRBV3-1,many,TRBJ1-4,CASSGRSYMGPDEKLFF,TGTGCCAGCAGCGGCCGCAGTTACATGGGGCCGGATGAAAAACTGTTTTTT
TRBD2,TRBV6-1,many,TRBJ2-5,CASSPRGAGGQETQYF,TGTGCCAGCAGTCCCCGGGGGGCGGGAGGCCAAGAGACCCAGTACTTC
-,TRBV14,few,TRBJ2-1,CASSLDVTASYNEQFF,TGTGCCAGCAGCCTAGATGTGACTGCTTCCTACAATGAGCAGTTCTTC
-,TRBV6-1,many,TRBJ1-6,CASSAEGSPYNSPLHF,TGTGCCAGCAGTGCGGAGGGGAGCCCCTATAATTCACCCCTCCACTTT
TRBD2,TRBV9,-,TRBJ2-1,CASSIFSGTYEQFF,TGTGCCAGCAGCATTTTTAGCGGGACATATGAGCAGTTCTTC
-,TRBV6-2/TRBV6-3,-,TRBJ2-5,CASRLQGRALAQYF,TGTGCCAGCAGGCTTCAGGGTCGTGCGTTGGCCCAGTACTTC
-,TRBV7-2,few,TRBJ2-1,CASSGSHEQFF,TGTGCCAGCAGCGGGAGCCATGAGCAGTTCTTC
-,TRBV5-4,-,TRBJ1-2,CASSLGQLGGYTF,TGTGCCAGCAGCCTGGGTCAGCTGGGGGGCTACACCTTC
-,TRBV7-3,few,TRBJ1-1,CASSPVRGTEAFF,TGTGCCAGCAGCCCGGTCAGGGGCACTGAAGCTTTCTTT
-,TRBV10-3,many,TRBJ1-5,CAISEGRRGGNQPQHF,TGTGCCATCAGTGAAGGAAGGAGAGGGGGCAATCAGCCCCAGCATTTT
TRBD1,TRBV6-1,-,TRBJ1-2,CASDRAFGYGYTF,TGTGCCAGCGACAGGGCGTTTGGGTATGGCTACACCTTC
-,TRBV3-1,many,TRBJ2-2,CASSPPGPVGELFF,TGTGCCAGCAGCCCCCCGGGTCCCGTCGGGGAGCTGTTTTTT
-,TRBV20-1,many,TRBJ1-6,CSASHAPLRSYNSPLHF,TGCAGTGCTAGTCACGCGCCGCTGAGGTCCTATAATTCACCCCTCCACTTT